The 6 T cell receptor beta chains below come from one sample, sequenced in a study of cytomegalovirus exposure and HLA in healthy donors. Researchers ran the PCR with 60 Vbeta and 13 Jbeta primers. Sequencing was performed with immunoSEQ multiplex PCR; in TCRdb, only in-frame clones are kept and a portion is missing. The sample gives 150,000 to 200,000 clones, 79% of which show up once; about 2.5% is in the top ten. Sequencing was performed on PBMCs. The receptors were gathered from a woman in her forties or fifties in good health and CMV-seronegative.

J is TRBJ2-7 and V is TRBV9; 10 bases agree with TRBD2. There are 15 residues in the CDR3. After removal of 0 bases from V and 3 bases from J, the junction contained 3 bases not matched to a gene. Germline-derived CDR1 and CDR2 are SGDLS and YYNGEE. CDR3 sequence (DNA): TGTGCCAGCAGCGTAGGATCTAGCGGGGGCTACGAGCAGTACTTC. Translation: CASSVGSSGGYEQYF.

The rearrangement uses TRBV18 and TRBJ1-2; 7 nucleotides align to TRBD1. This CDR3 is built from 16 residues. J was trimmed by 2 bases and V by 3 bases; bases with no gene match: 9. Germline loops: CDR1 KGHSH, CDR2 LQKENI. CDR3 protein: CASSPPRDSRNYGYTF. CDR3 coding DNA: TGTGCCAGCTCACCGCCCCGGGACAGTCGGAACTATGGCTACACCTTC.

A note on this clone: One end of the junction is discordant with germline, which a read error may explain. The gene calls are TRBV18 and TRBJ2-1; 9 bases are a match to TRBD2. Germline V CDR1 and CDR2: KGHSH, LQKENI. This CDR3 is 14 amino acids long. In nucleotides, the CDR3 is TGTGCCAGCTCACCACCGACCGCGGGAGGGGCCACGGTCTTC. Residues: CASSPPTAGGATVF. The full variable domain, with the rest looked up from reference TRBV18 and TRBJ2-1, is NAGVMQNPRHLVRRRGQEARLRCSPMKGHSHVYWYRQLPEEGLKFMVYLQKENIIDESGMPKERFSAEFPKEGPSILRIQQVVRGDSAAYFCASSPPTAGGATVFGPGTRLTVL.

The chain carries TRBV27 and TRBJ2-2; 7 nucleotides match TRBD1. The V and J ends lost 1 base and 0 bases, in that order; junction bases with no gene match: 11. Germline CDR1 and CDR2: MNHEY and SMNVEV (reference sequence). The CDR3 is 19 amino acids. The CDR3 loop reads CASSLYLGLGQANTGELFF. CDR3 nucleotides: TGTGCCAGCAGTTTATACTTAGGGCTCGGACAGGCGAACACCGGGGAGCTGTTTTTT.

The V call is TRBV28, the J call TRBJ2-1, with 14 bases fitting TRBD2. Germline CDR1 MDHEN, CDR2 SYDVKM. V was pared by 5 bases and J by 0 bases, with 6 bases of the junction left unmatched. There are 18 residues in the CDR3. The CDR3 DNA sequence: TGTGCCAGCAGTGGACTAGCGGGGGGCATAAGCTCCTACAATGAGCAGTTCTTC. This sequence encodes CASSGLAGGISSYNEQFF.

A note on this clone: One end of the junction does not line up with germline, which may come from a read error. The chain couples TRBV7-8 to TRBJ2-7, with D possibly TRBD1 on 6 matching bases. CDR1 and CDR2 (germline): SGHVS, FQNEAQ. The CDR3 totals 15 residues. CDR3 sequence reads: CANSLVGTRSYEQYF. The CDR3 DNA reads as TGTGCCAACAGCTTAGTCGGGACAAGATCCTACGAGCAGTACTTC. Looking up the rest from reference TRBV7-8 and TRBJ2-7 gives the full variable domain: GAGVSQSPRYKVAKRGQDVALRCDPISGHVSLFWYQQALGQGPEFLTYFQNEAQLDKSGLPSDRFFAERPEGSVSTLKIQRTQQEDSAVYLCANSLVGTRSYEQYFGPGTRLTVT.